In this sample, the clone carrying this T cell receptor beta chain turned up once. Its antigen is still unknown. These data are taken from a study of cytotoxic CD8 clonotypes in ibrutinib-treated CLL. Study conclusions and caveats: Ibrutinib response saw clonality rise, and progression saw it return toward baseline. Samples were collected at differing times from sustained-remission and progressing patients. On treatment, the uncommon public clonotypes contracted or remained stable.

Some clones are missing from TCRdb's copy, which holds only in-frame ones; the method was immunoSEQ multiplex PCR. The sample has roughly 250,000 clones, about three quarters seen once. Germline lookup yields CDR1 MDHEN and CDR2 SYDVKM. CDR3 length: 11 residues. The V end lost 8 bases, the J end lost 3 bases, and 8 bases lay between the germline ends. This chain joins TRBV28 and TRBJ2-7; D remains ambiguous. The specimen was PBMCs, collected after 24 months of ibrutinib treatment. The source is a human donor with chronic lymphocytic leukemia. The CDR3 protein is CASGGYYEQYF. In DNA, the CDR3 is TGTGCCAGCGGTGGGTACTACGAGCAGTACTTC. The full variable domain, in which reference TRBV28 and TRBJ2-7 provide the parts outside the CDR3, is DVKVTQSSRYLVKRTGEKVFLECVQDMDHENMFWYRQDPGLGLRLIYFSYDVKMKEKGDIPEGYSVSREKKERFSLILESASTNQTSMYLCASGGYYEQYFGPGTRLTVT.